The 10 T cell receptor beta chains reported below all come from one sample, sequenced in a study of cytomegalovirus exposure and HLA in healthy donors. The PCR ran on 60 Vbeta and 13 Jbeta primers. Sequenced by immunoSEQ multiplex PCR; TCRdb stores in-frame clones only, minus some. The data show 150,000 to 200,000 clones, around 75% seen once. Sample: PBMCs. The receptors here all came from a man in his late teens or twenties in good health and CMV-seropositive.

The rearrangement uses TRBV27 and TRBJ1-2; 11 nucleotides agree with TRBD1. The germline V gene has CDR1 MNHEY and CDR2 SMNVEV (reference sequence). V lost 5 bases, J lost 10 bases, and 9 bases stayed unmatched. The CDR3 consists of 14 residues. The CDR3 nucleotides are TGTGCCAGCAGTGCCCGCTGGACAGGGGGCGACTACACCTTC. Its translation: CASSARWTGGDYTF.

This clone was recorded once. This rearrangement joins TRBV15 to TRBJ2-7, with D possibly matching TRBD1 (6 bases). CDR3 length: 14 residues. The V end was cut by 2 bases, the J end by 4 bases, with 12 bases between. Germline V gives CDR1 LNHNV, CDR2 YYDKDF (reference sequence). The CDR3: CATSRSRGRYEQYV. The DNA of the CDR3 is TGTGCCACCAGCAGATCGAGGGGGAGATACGAGCAGTACGTC.

Written as DNA, the CDR3 is TGTGCCAGCAGCCCGGGGACAGCAAAATTCAAAGAGACCCAGTACTTC. Its translation: CASSPGTAKFKETQYF. The chain is built from TRBV21-1 and TRBJ2-5; the DNA was not compared with TRBD1, the D call given in the table. TRBV21-1 is noted as a pseudogene. The CDR3 is made up of 16 amino acids.

The V call is TRBV28, the J call TRBJ2-2, with TRBD2 matching 10 bases. Per germline, CDR1 MDHEN and CDR2 SYDVKM. The V gene end was trimmed by 1 base and the J gene end by 5 bases; junction bases not matched to a gene: 10. The CDR3 has 18 amino acids. The CDR3 DNA follows: TGTGCCAGCAGTTTATTCCCCGGGGGTAGCGGGAGGACCGGGGAGCTGTTTTTT. Protein: CASSLFPGGSGRTGELFF.

V and J are TRBV4-1 and TRBJ1-2; 12 bases match TRBD1. CDR1 is MGHRA and CDR2 is YSYEKL in the germline V gene. CDR3 size: 18 residues. The J segment lost 4 bases and the V segment lost 0 bases, leaving 9 bases of the junction unmatched. CDR3 sequence (DNA): TGCGCCAGCAGCCAAGACCCGGGACAGGGGGCCAGTATCTATGGCTACACCTTC. It translates to CASSQDPGQGASIYGYTF.

V is TRBV5-6 and J is TRBJ1-1; D is unclear. V was pared by 1 base and J by 4 bases, with 5 bases between. Looked up from germline, CDR1 is SGHDT and CDR2 is YYEEEE. The CDR3 runs 12 residues. CDR3 coding DNA: TGTGCCAGCAGCTTGATAGCCACTGAAGCTTTCTTT. Encoded protein: CASSLIATEAFF.

This chain uses TRBV28 with TRBJ1-2, with 7 bases aligning to TRBD1. CDR1 and CDR2 (germline): MDHEN, SYDVKM. CDR3 size: 15 residues. Trimming took 2 bases from V and 3 from J; bases not matched to a gene: 6. CDR3: CASSLPGQEHYGYTF. The DNA for the CDR3 is TGTGCCAGCAGTTTACCTGGACAGGAGCACTATGGCTACACCTTC.

Only one count was recorded for this clone. CDR3 amino acids: CASSLVTSGGPGELFF. The CDR3 DNA reads TGCGCCAGCAGCTTGGTAACTAGCGGGGGACCCGGGGAGCTGTTTTTT. V usage is TRBV5-1 and J usage is TRBJ2-2; 11 bases are a match to TRBD2. The CDR3 spans 16 residues. With V trimmed by 0 bases and J by 6 bases, 4 bases remained unmatched. Germline-derived CDR1 and CDR2 are SGHRS and YFSETQ.

This chain uses TRBV11-2 with TRBJ1-3, with TRBD1 matching over 7 bases. Germline assignment: CDR1 SGHAT and CDR2 FQNNGV. The CDR3 covers 17 residues. J gave up 0 bases and V 5 bases, and 10 bases lay outside the gene matches. The CDR3 spells CASSPRQGEGSGNTIYF. DNA for the CDR3: TGTGCCAGCAGCCCTCGACAGGGTGAAGGCTCTGGAAACACCATATATTTT. Complete variable domain (other parts from reference TRBV11-2 and TRBJ1-3): EAGVAQSPRYKIIEKRQSVAFWCNPISGHATLYWYQQILGQGPKLLIQFQNNGVVDDSQLPKDRFSAERLKGVDSTLKIQPAKLEDSAVYLCASSPRQGEGSGNTIYFGEGSWLTVV.

This chain links TRBV5-1 with TRBJ1-2, with 7 bases that match TRBD1. Germline CDR1 SGHRS, CDR2 YFSETQ. Germline trimming cut 4 bases from V and 8 bases from J; bases unmatched to any gene: 5. The CDR3 spans 12 residues. The CDR3 DNA is TGCGCCAGCAGCGCGACAGGGCGCGGCTACACCTTC. It codes for CASSATGRGYTF.